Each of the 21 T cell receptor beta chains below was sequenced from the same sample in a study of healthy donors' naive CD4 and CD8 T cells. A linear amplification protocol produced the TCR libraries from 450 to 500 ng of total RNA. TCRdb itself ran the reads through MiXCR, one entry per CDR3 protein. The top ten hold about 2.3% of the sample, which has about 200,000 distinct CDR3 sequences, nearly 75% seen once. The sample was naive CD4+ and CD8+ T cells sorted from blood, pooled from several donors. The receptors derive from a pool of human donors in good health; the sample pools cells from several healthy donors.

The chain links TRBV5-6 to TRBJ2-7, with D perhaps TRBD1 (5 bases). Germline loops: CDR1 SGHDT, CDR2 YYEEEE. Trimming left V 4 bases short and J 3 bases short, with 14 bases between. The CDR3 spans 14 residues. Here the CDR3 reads CASSVVRGYYEQYF. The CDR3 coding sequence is TGTGCCAGCAGCGTTGTAAGGGGATACTACGAGCAGTACTTC.

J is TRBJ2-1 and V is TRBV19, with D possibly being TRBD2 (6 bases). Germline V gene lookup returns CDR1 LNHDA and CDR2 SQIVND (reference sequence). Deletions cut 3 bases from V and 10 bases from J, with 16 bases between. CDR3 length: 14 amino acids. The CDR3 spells CASSIVAGAGEQFF. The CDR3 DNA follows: TGTGCCAGTAGTATCGTTGCCGGGGCGGGAGAGCAGTTCTTC.

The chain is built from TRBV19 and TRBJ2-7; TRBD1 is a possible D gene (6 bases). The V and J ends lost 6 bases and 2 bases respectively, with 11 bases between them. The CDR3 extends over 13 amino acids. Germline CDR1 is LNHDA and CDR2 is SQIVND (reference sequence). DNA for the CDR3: TGTGCCAGTAGGAGACAGGAAACCTACGAGCAGTACTTC. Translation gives CASRRQETYEQYF.

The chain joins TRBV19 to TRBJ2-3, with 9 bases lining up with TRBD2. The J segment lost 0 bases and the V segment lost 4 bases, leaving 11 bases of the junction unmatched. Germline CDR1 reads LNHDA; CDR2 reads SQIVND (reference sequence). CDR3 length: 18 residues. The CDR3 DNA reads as TGTGCCAGTAGTACACCCCTAGCGGGGTATCCTAGCACAGATACGCAGTATTTT. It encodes CASSTPLAGYPSTDTQYF.

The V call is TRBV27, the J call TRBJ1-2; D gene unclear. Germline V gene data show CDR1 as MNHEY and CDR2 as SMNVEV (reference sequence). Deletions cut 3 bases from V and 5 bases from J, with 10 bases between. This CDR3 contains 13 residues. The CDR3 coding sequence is TGTGCCAGCAGTTTCGGACTAGGGTATGGCTACACCTTC. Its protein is CASSFGLGYGYTF.

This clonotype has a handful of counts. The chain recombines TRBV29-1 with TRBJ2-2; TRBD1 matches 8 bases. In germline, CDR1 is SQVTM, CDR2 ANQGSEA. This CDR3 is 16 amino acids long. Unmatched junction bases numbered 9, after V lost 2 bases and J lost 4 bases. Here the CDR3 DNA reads TGCAGCGTTGAAAGGGGGACAGGTGGGCGCACCGGGGAGCTGTTTTTT. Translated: CSVERGTGGRTGELFF.

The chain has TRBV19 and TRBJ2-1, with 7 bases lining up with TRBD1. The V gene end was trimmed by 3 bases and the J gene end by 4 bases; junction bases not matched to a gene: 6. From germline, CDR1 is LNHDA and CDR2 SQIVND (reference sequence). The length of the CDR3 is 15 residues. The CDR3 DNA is TGTGCCAGTAGTATTAGGACAGGATCATACAATGAGCAGTTCTTC. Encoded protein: CASSIRTGSYNEQFF.

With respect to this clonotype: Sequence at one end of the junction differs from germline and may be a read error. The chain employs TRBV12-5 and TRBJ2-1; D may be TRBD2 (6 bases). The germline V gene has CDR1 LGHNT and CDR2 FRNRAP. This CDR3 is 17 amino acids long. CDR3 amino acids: CASGLVIDGSSYNGQFF. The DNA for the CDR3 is TGTGCTAGTGGTTTGGTAATCGACGGGAGCTCCTACAATGGGCAGTTCTTC.

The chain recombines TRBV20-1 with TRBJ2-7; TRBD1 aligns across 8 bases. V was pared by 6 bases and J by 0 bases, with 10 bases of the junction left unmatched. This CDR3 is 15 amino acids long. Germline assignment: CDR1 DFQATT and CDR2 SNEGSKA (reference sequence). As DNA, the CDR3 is TGCAGTGCCGCCCCCGGACAGGGCTACTCCTACGAGCAGTACTTC. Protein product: CSAAPGQGYSYEQYF.

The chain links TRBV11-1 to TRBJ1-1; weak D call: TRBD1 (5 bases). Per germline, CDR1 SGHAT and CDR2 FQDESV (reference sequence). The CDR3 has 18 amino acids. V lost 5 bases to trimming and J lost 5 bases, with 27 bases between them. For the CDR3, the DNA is TGTGCCAGCAGCCCCTATCACGGGGCAGGGCGCGAGGGGACTGAAGCTTTCTTT. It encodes CASSPYHGAGREGTEAFF.

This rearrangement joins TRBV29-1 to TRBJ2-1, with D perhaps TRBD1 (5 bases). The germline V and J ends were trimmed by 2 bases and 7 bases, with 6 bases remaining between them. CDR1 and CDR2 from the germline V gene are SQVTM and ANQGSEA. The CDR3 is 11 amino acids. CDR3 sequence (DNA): TGCAGCGTTGAAAGGGGTAATGAGCAGTTCTTC. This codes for CSVERGNEQFF.

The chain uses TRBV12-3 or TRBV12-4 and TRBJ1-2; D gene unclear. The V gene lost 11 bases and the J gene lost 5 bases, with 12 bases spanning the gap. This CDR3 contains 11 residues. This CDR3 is CAASFPYGYTF. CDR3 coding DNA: TGTGCCGCCTCTTTTCCATATGGCTACACCTTC.

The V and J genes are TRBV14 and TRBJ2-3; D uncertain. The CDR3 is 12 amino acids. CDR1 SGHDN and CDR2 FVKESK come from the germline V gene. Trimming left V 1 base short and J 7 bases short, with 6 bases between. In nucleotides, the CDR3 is TGTGCCAGCAGCCAAGCAATGAATACGCAGTATTTT. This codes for CASSQAMNTQYF. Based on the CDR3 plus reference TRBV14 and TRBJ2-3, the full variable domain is EAGVTQFPSHSVIEKGQTVTLRCDPISGHDNLYWYRRVMGKEIKFLLHFVKESKQDESGMPNNRFLAERTGGTYSTLKVQPAELEDSGVYFCASSQAMNTQYFGPGTRLTVL.

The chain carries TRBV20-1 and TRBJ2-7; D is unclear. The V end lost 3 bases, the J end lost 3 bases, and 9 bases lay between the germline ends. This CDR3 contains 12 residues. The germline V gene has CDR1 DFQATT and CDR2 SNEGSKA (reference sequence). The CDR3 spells CSASGVGYEQYF. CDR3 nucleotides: TGCAGTGCTAGCGGTGTCGGCTACGAGCAGTACTTC.

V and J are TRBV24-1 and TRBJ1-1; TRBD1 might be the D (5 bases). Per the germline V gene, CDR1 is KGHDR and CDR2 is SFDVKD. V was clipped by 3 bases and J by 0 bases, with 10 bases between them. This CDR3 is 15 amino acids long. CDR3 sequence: CATSDMGTVNTEAFF. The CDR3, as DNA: TGTGCCACCAGTGATATGGGGACGGTGAACACTGAAGCTTTCTTT.

The CDR3 DNA is TGTGCCAGCAGTTTAGCTCGGGGGTTCACTGAAGCTTTCTTT. This codes for CASSLARGFTEAFF. The chain employs TRBV12-3 or TRBV12-4 and TRBJ1-1; a possible D gene is TRBD1 (5 bases). This CDR3 is 14 amino acids long. V was shortened by 0 bases and J by 4 bases, with 9 bases between the two germline ends.

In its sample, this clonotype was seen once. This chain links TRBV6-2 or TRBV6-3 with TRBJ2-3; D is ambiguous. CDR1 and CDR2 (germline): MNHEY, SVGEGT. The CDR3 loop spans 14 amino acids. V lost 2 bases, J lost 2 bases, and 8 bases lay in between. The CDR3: CASSYGQLTDTQYF. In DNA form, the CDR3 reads TGTGCCAGCAGTTACGGGCAGCTCACAGATACGCAGTATTTT.

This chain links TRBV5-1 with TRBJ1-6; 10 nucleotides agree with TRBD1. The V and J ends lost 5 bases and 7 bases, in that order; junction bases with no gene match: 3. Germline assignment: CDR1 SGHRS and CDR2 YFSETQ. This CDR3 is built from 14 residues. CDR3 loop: CASRRGQGNSPLHF. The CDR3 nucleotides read TGCGCCAGCAGAAGGGGACAGGGGAATTCACCCCTCCACTTT.

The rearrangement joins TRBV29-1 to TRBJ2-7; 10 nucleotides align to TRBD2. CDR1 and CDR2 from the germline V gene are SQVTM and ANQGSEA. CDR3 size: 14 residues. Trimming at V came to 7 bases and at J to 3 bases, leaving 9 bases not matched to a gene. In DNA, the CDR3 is TGCAGCGCTAGCGGGGGACAGGTCTTCTACGAGCAGTACTTC. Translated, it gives CSASGGQVFYEQYF.

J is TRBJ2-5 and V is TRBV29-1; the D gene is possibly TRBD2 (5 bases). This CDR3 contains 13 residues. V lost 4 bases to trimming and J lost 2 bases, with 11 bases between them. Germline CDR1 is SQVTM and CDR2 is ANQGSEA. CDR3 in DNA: TGCAGCGTTGGGAGGCGTTTACAAGAGACCCAGTACTTC. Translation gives CSVGRRLQETQYF.

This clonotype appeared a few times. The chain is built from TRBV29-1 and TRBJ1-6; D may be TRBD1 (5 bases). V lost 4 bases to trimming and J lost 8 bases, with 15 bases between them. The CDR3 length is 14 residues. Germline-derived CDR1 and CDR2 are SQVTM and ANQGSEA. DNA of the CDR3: TGCAGCGTTGCCTTCGGGGCTCGGGATTCACCCCTCCACTTT. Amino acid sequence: CSVAFGARDSPLHF.